The 6 T cell receptor beta chains in this list originate from one sample, sequenced in a study of blood T cell repertoires in COVID-19. Only in-frame clones appear in the TCRdb table, and some are missing; sequencing was by immunoSEQ multiplex PCR. Among around 400,000 clones listed, 80% to 90% were seen once. Sequenced material: peripheral blood. The receptor source for this set is a woman in her 30s with COVID-19, enrolled during active disease.

J is TRBJ2-7 and V is TRBV5-3; D possibly corresponds to TRBD2 (6 bases). TRBV5-3 is marked as an open reading frame, function uncertain. The CDR3 has 16 residues. V shed 8 bases and J shed 4 bases, with 25 bases lying between them. The CDR3 DNA is TGTGCCAGGACCGGAGAGGTACGGGAGTGGAAATACGAGCAGTACTTC. Amino acids: CARTGEVREWKYEQYF.

This rearrangement joins TRBV2 to TRBJ1-6; no firm D call. Per the germline V gene, CDR1 is SNHLY and CDR2 is FYNNEI. Trimming cost V 3 bases and J 2 bases, with 11 bases left between them. The CDR3 sequence is 16 residues long. CDR3: CASSEDAGTYNSPLHF. CDR3 DNA: TGTGCCAGCAGTGAGGACGCGGGGACCTATAATTCACCCCTCCACTTT. Full variable domain (outside the CDR3, taken from reference TRBV2 and TRBJ1-6): EPEVTQTPSHQVTQMGQEVILRCVPISNHLYFYWYRQILGQKVEFLVSFYNNEISEKSEIFDDQFSVERPDGSNFTLKIRSTKLEDSAMYFCASSEDAGTYNSPLHFGNGTRLTVT.

The chain has TRBV19 and TRBJ2-1; D call uncertain. In germline, CDR1 is LNHDA, CDR2 SQIVND (reference sequence). The V gene lost 6 bases and the J gene lost 2 bases, with 14 bases spanning the gap. CDR3 length: 15 amino acids. The CDR3 here is CASSLLGSAYNEQFF. Here the CDR3 DNA reads TGTGCCAGTAGCCTCCTAGGAAGTGCCTACAATGAGCAGTTCTTC. Filled out from reference TRBV19 and TRBJ2-1, the complete variable domain reads DGGITQSPKYLFRKEGQNVTLSCEQNLNHDAMYWYRQDPGQGLRLIYYSQIVNDFQKGDIAEGYSVSREKKESFPLTVTSAQKNPTAFYLCASSLLGSAYNEQFFGPGTRLTVL.

The chain has TRBV6-5 and TRBJ1-2, with 8 bases fitting TRBD1. CDR3 length: 12 amino acids. Germline assignment: CDR1 MNHEY and CDR2 SVGAGI. The J segment lost 6 bases and the V segment lost 5 bases, leaving 2 bases of the junction unmatched. CDR3 coding DNA: TGTGCCAGCAGTCAGGGGGCCAATGGCTACACCTTC. It specifies CASSQGANGYTF.

This sequence joins TRBV7-9 and TRBJ2-6; 9 positions agree with TRBD1. Looked up from germline, CDR1 is SEHNR and CDR2 is FQNEAQ (reference sequence). This CDR3 is built from 15 residues. After removal of 5 bases from V and 1 base from J, the junction contained 0 bases not matched to a gene. The CDR3 is CASSGTGSGANVLTF. CDR3 coding DNA: TGTGCCAGCAGCGGGACAGGGTCTGGGGCCAACGTCCTGACTTTC.

The V and J genes are TRBV6-5 and TRBJ1-4; 8 positions match TRBD1. Losses at the gene ends were 6 bases for V and 7 bases for J; bases not matched to a gene: 7. This CDR3 has 14 residues. Germline V lookup: CDR1 MNHEY, CDR2 SVGAGI. CDR3 DNA: TGTGCCAGCAGGCTACAGGGGGAGGTTGAAAAACTGTTTTTT. Protein sequence: CASRLQGEVEKLFF.